These 9 T cell receptor beta chains share one sample of origin, sequenced in a study of blood T cell repertoires in COVID-19. Libraries were prepared by immunoSEQ multiplex PCR; TCRdb keeps only in-frame clonotypes and omits some of them. This table holds 150,000 to 200,000 clones, around 90% found once. Sequenced: peripheral blood. The receptor source for this set is a man in his fifties or sixties with acute or convalescent COVID-19.

The rearrangement joins TRBV7-8 to TRBJ1-5; 8 bases agree with TRBD1. Germline CDR1 SGHVS, CDR2 FQNEAQ. CDR3 length: 14 residues. Germline trimming cut 4 bases from V and 6 bases from J; bases unmatched to any gene: 5. Here the CDR3 reads CASSSDRGSQPQHF. CDR3 DNA: TGTGCCAGCAGCTCCGACAGGGGTAGTCAGCCCCAGCATTTT.

The chain recombines TRBV5-8 with TRBJ1-1; TRBD1 is a possible D gene (6 bases). Trimming pared 0 bases from V and 0 bases from J, leaving 9 bases between. Germline V CDR1 and CDR2: SGHTS, YDEGEE. The CDR3 is 15 amino acids. For the CDR3, the DNA is TGTGCCAGCAGCTTGGGTGACAGGCTGAACACTGAAGCTTTCTTT. Amino acid sequence: CASSLGDRLNTEAFF.

This chain links TRBV28 with TRBJ1-6; 7 nucleotides match TRBD1. Germline V CDR1 and CDR2: MDHEN, SYDVKM. The CDR3 runs 18 residues. Germline trimming cut 3 bases from V and 5 bases from J; bases unmatched to any gene: 13. Here the CDR3 reads CASSFVGGLGSNNSPLHF. The DNA for the CDR3 is TGTGCCAGCAGTTTTGTAGGGGGCCTTGGATCTAATAATTCACCCCTCCACTTT.

The gene calls are TRBV7-9 and TRBJ1-4, with 7 bases lining up with TRBD1. Germline values: CDR1 SEHNR, CDR2 FQNEAQ (reference sequence). CDR3 length: 14 amino acids. Germline trimming cut 5 bases from V and 8 bases from J; bases unmatched to any gene: 8. As DNA, the CDR3 is TGTGCCAGCAGCCTTCGGACAGGCAGAGAAAAACTGTTTTTT. Translating gives CASSLRTGREKLFF.

The chain joins TRBV4-2 to TRBJ2-3, with D possibly being TRBD2 (6 bases). CDR3 size: 16 residues. Germline V gene sequence: CDR1 LGHNA, CDR2 YNFKEQ. The V end was cut by 4 bases, the J end by 3 bases, with 17 bases between. CDR3 residues: CASSPWGGGGTDTQYF. DNA of the CDR3: TGTGCCAGCAGCCCCTGGGGAGGAGGAGGTACAGATACGCAGTATTTT.

This clone was seen once. V usage is TRBV9 and J usage is TRBJ2-2; unclear D gene. The ends were cut back, 0 bases at V and 5 bases at J, with 5 bases in the middle. The germline V gene has CDR1 SGDLS and CDR2 YYNGEE. The CDR3 loop spans 13 amino acids. DNA for the CDR3: TGTGCCAGCAGCGTAGCCAGTACCGGGGAGCTGTTTTTT. This gives the protein CASSVASTGELFF.

The chain has TRBV15 and TRBJ2-5; tentatively, D is TRBD2 (6 bases). This CDR3 is 14 amino acids long. The germline CDR1 and CDR2 sequences are LNHNV and YYDKDF (reference sequence). Trimming removed 9 bases at V and 2 bases at J, with 16 bases between. CDR3: CATSSRLEQETQYF. CDR3 nucleotides: TGTGCCACTAGCTCCCGACTAGAACAAGAGACCCAGTACTTC.

The V gene is TRBV29-1, the J gene TRBJ1-2; 8 nucleotides match TRBD1. Germline loops: CDR1 SQVTM, CDR2 ANQGSEA. The CDR3 has 14 amino acids. The junction had 10 bases not matched to a gene; V was cut back by 6 bases and J by 4 bases. This CDR3 is CSVVGQGSGYGYTF. CDR3 DNA sequence: TGCAGCGTGGTCGGACAGGGAAGCGGCTATGGCTACACCTTC.

The sample holds a few counts of this clone. This chain connects TRBV28 to TRBJ2-3; 8 nucleotides align to TRBD2. The length of the CDR3 is 16 residues. The germline V gene has CDR1 MDHEN and CDR2 SYDVKM. The J segment lost 2 bases and the V segment lost 4 bases, leaving 8 bases of the junction unmatched. The CDR3 coding sequence is TGTGCCAGCAGTTCCCCGGCGGGGGGCACCACAGATACGCAGTATTTT. Protein product: CASSSPAGGTTDTQYF.